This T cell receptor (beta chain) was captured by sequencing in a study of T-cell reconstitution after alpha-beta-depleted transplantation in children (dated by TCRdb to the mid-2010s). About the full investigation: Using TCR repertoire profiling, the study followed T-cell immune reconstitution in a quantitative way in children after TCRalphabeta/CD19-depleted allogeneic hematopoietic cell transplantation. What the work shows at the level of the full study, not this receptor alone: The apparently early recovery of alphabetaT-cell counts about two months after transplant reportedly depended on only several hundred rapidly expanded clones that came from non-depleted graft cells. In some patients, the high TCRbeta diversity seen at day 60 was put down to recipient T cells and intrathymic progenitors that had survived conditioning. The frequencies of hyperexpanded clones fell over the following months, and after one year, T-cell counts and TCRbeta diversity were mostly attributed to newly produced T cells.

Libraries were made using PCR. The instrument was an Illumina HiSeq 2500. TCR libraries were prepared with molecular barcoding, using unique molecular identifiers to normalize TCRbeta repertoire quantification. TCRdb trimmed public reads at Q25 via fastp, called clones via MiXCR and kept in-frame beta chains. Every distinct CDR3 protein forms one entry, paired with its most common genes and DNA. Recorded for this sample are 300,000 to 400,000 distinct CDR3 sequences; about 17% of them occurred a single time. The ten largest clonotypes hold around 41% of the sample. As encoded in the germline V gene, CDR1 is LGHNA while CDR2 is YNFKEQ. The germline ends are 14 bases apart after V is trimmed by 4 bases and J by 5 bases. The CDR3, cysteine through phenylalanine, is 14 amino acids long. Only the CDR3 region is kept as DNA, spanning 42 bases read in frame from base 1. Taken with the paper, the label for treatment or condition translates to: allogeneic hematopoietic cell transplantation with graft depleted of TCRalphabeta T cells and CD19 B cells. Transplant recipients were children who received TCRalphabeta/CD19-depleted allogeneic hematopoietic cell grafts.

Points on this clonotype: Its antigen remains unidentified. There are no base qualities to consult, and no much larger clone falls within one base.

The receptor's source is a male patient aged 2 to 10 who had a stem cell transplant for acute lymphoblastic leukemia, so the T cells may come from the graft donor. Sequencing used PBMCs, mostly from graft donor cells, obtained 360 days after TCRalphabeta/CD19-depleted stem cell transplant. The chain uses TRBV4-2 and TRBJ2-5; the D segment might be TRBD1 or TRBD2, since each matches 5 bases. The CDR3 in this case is CASSLWLGEETQYF. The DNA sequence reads TGTGCCAGCAGCCTTTGGCTAGGGGAGGAGACCCAGTACTTC.